This T cell receptor (beta chain) was captured by sequencing in a study of cytomegalovirus exposure and HLA in healthy donors. For the study at large: The roughly 120 validation repertoires matched the 650 to 850 first-cohort repertoires in platform, a later analysis reported.

Data came from immunoSEQ multiplex PCR; TCRdb stores just in-frame clones and leaves some out. The data show about 220,000 clones, with approximately 88% seen just once and roughly 13% held by the top ten. V was cut by 3 bases and J by 3 bases, with 6 bases left in between. The CDR3 loop spans 13 amino acids. The V gene's germline CDR1 is LNHNV and CDR2 YYDKDF (reference sequence). This clone was observed a single time. Its antigen is unknown. Study-wide points: One later analysis, an examination of the 90 to 150 validation repertoires, found that first-cohort TCR clusters tended to co-occur in them. Some TCR beta chains (roughly 160 of them) were listed as cytomegalovirus-associated.

The sequenced material came from PBMCs. This receptor was taken from a woman in her twenties or thirties in good health and CMV-seropositive. The V and J genes are TRBV15 and TRBJ1-5; D not resolved. CDR3 coding DNA: TGTGCCACCAGCAGCGCCGACAATCAGCCCCAGCATTTT. The encoded protein is CATSSADNQPQHF.